This is a list of T cell receptor beta chains from one sample in a study of pediatric ulcerative colitis. TCRdb's table, derived via immunoSEQ multiplex PCR, lists solely in-frame clones and lacks some. This sample carries approximately 15,000 clones, 74% of them seen once, and the ten largest clones take around 3.6%. Sequenced sample: gut tissue. Receptors originate from a girl between 5 and 17 years old with moderate ulcerative colitis. Both conserved end residues are part of each CDR3. A D gene is named only where the DNA matches it firmly. Clone size is stated in some rows and not others, as once, few, many or a class when expanded.

j_call clone_size d_call v_call cdr3_aa cdr3_nt
TRBJ2-4 - TRBD2 TRBV10-2 CASSLAGGTGAKNIQYF TGCGCCAGCAGCCTAGCGGGAGGGACGGGAGCCAAAAACATTCAGTACTTC
TRBJ1-5 - - TRBV9 CASSDGTVNQPQHF TGTGCCAGCAGCGATGGGACGGTCAATCAGCCCCAGCATTTT
TRBJ1-2 - - TRBV4-1 CASSQVSWANDLGYTF TGCGCCAGCAGCCAGGTGTCCTGGGCCAACGACTTGGGCTACACCTTC
TRBJ1-1 once - TRBV27 CASTGSGPRNTEAFF TGTGCCAGCACCGGGTCGGGACCTAGGAACACTGAAGCTTTCTTT
TRBJ1-1 - TRBD1 TRBV2 CASRGRQGGSTEAFF TGTGCCAGCAGGGGCAGACAGGGAGGTAGCACTGAAGCTTTCTTT
TRBJ1-2 - - TRBV6-5 CASSYNQGIIGDGYTF TGTGCCAGCAGTTACAATCAGGGGATTATAGGTGATGGCTACACCTTC
TRBJ1-1 - - TRBV6-4 CASSKQENTEAFF TGTGCCAGCAGTAAACAGGAAAACACTGAAGCTTTCTTT
TRBJ2-1 - - TRBV6-4 CASSDSGRPSYNEQFF TGTGCCAGCAGTGACTCAGGGCGACCCTCCTACAATGAGCAGTTCTTC
TRBJ2-6 - - TRBV27 CASSSLTRGASGANVLTF TGTGCCAGCAGTTCCTTAACTAGGGGGGCCTCTGGGGCCAACGTCCTGACTTTC
TRBJ2-7 once TRBD1 TRBV28 CASSLGQGSIHEQYF TGTGCCAGCAGTTTGGGACAGGGGTCGATCCACGAGCAGTACTTC
TRBJ1-1 - - TRBV6-5 CASSDWPGLNTEAFF TGTGCCAGCAGTGACTGGCCGGGCCTGAACACTGAAGCTTTCTTT
TRBJ2-5 - TRBD2 TRBV9 CASSVAGGRGGETQYF TGTGCCAGCAGCGTAGCTGGCGGGAGGGGTGGAGAGACCCAGTACTTC
TRBJ1-2 - - TRBV19 CASSIAGRGIGGYTF TGTGCCAGTAGTATCGCCGGCCGGGGGATCGGTGGCTACACCTTC
TRBJ2-7 - - TRBV7-2 CASSLTGPAEQYF TGTGCCAGCAGCTTAACAGGGCCGGCCGAGCAGTACTTC
TRBJ1-1 - - TRBV5-1 CASSLAGMGTEAFF TGCGCCAGCAGCTTGGCGGGGATGGGCACTGAAGCTTTCTTT
TRBJ2-1 once - TRBV27 CASSFSPGDNEQFF TGTGCCAGCAGTTTTTCGCCGGGAGATAATGAGCAGTTCTTC
TRBJ2-4 - TRBD1 TRBV6-1 CASSEFSLQGVAGVKNIQYF TGTGCCAGCAGTGAATTCAGCCTACAGGGGGTCGCAGGGGTCAAAAACATTCAGTACTTC
TRBJ2-1 few TRBD2 TRBV2 CASSRLAAEDEQFF TGTGCCAGCAGCAGACTAGCGGCGGAGGATGAGCAGTTCTTC
TRBJ1-5 - - TRBV7-3 CASSYDRDQPQHF TGTGCCAGCAGCTACGATCGGGATCAGCCCCAGCATTTT
TRBJ2-2 - - TRBV7-3 CASSLSSGNTGELFF TGTGCCAGCAGCTTAAGTTCAGGGAACACCGGGGAGCTGTTTTTT
TRBJ2-5 - - TRBV7-2 CASSFGRYQETQYF TGTGCCAGCAGCTTTGGCCGGTACCAAGAGACCCAGTACTTC
TRBJ1-5 - - TRBV4-2 CASSQEEGVRQPQHF TGTGCCAGCAGCCAAGAGGAAGGGGTTCGGCAGCCCCAGCATTTT
TRBJ2-7 - TRBD2 TRBV28 CASSLSASSGRTLLEKPEQYF TGTGCCAGCAGTTTATCAGCATCTAGCGGGAGGACCTTGTTGGAGAAACCCGAGCAGTACTTC
TRBJ1-4 - - TRBV2 CASSEARGGGEKLFF TGTGCCAGCAGTGAAGCGCGGGGGGGAGGTGAAAAACTGTTTTTT
TRBJ2-2 - - TRBV11-3 CASSTNTGTELTGELFF TGTGCCAGCAGTACAAATACAGGGACCGAACTCACCGGGGAGCTGTTTTTT
TRBJ2-1 - TRBD1 TRBV4-2 CASSQDGTVNEQFF TGTGCCAGCAGCCAGGATGGGACAGTCAATGAGCAGTTCTTC